These T cell receptor beta chains were read from a single sample in a study of PD-L1 blockade in urothelial cancer. The repertoire was sequenced with immunoSEQ multiplex PCR; TCRdb's copy has only in-frame clones and lacks some. The sample yields about 120,000 clones, around 90% seen once. The specimen comprised PBMCs, sampled around atezolizumab (anti-PD-L1) treatment. All receptors derive from a man in his fifties or sixties with urothelial cancer. Both conserved end residues are part of each CDR3. D genes are given only for firm matches.

d_call	v_call	j_call	cdr3_nt	cdr3_aa
NA	TRBV30	TRBJ1-3	TGTGCCTGGAGTGTAACAGGATCCTCTGGAAACACCATATATTTT	CAWSVTGSSGNTIYF
NA	TRBV6-6	TRBJ2-5	TGTGCCAGCAGTTACGCAGGGGATGAGACCCAGTACTTC	CASSYAGDETQYF
TRBD2	TRBV7-8	TRBJ2-3	TGTGCCAGCAGCTTAACGGGTGGGACTAGCGGGAGTTTGACAGATACGCAGTATTTT	CASSLTGGTSGSLTDTQYF
TRBD1	TRBV10-3	TRBJ1-1	TGTGCCAGTTCAACAGGGGGGAACACTGAAGCTTTCTTT	CASSTGGNTEAFF
NA	TRBV21-1	TRBJ2-1	TGTGCCAGCAGCCCTGCCAAGCGGGAGGCACCCCGGTGTGACAATGAGCAGTTCTTC	CASSPAKREAPRCDNEQFF
TRBD2	TRBV28	TRBJ2-3	TGTGCCAGCAGTTTATGGAGACTAGCCTCAGATACGCAGTATTTT	CASSLWRLASDTQYF
TRBD2	TRBV28	TRBJ2-6	TGTGCCAGCAGTCCCGGGGGGACTATATCTTCTGGGGCCAACGTCCTGACTTTC	CASSPGGTISSGANVLTF
NA	TRBV4-1	TRBJ2-2	TGCGCCAGCAGCCAAAAAGGGGCAGGGAACACCGGGGAGCTGTTTTTT	CASSQKGAGNTGELFF
TRBD2	TRBV4-2	TRBJ2-1	TGTGCCAGCAGCCAAGTATTAGCGGGAGGGAGCAAGGGGAATGAGCAGTTCTTC	CASSQVLAGGSKGNEQFF
NA	TRBV19	TRBJ1-3	TGTGCCAGTAGTATAGATCTCCGAAACACCATATATTTT	CASSIDLRNTIYF
NA	TRBV7-9	TRBJ2-7	TGTGCCAGCGACAGAGGCGGTTACGAGCAGTACTTC	CASDRGGYEQYF
TRBD1	TRBV6-1	TRBJ2-1	TGTGCCAGCTACTTAGCACAGGGGGGTGAGCAGTTCTTC	CASYLAQGGEQFF
TRBD1	TRBV7-9	TRBJ1-4	TGTGCCAGCAGCTTAGTCTCCAGGGGGCACGAAAAACTGTTTTTT	CASSLVSRGHEKLFF
TRBD1	TRBV7-8	TRBJ2-7	TGTGCCAGCAGCATCACGGACAGGGTGGGCGAGCAGTACTTC	CASSITDRVGEQYF